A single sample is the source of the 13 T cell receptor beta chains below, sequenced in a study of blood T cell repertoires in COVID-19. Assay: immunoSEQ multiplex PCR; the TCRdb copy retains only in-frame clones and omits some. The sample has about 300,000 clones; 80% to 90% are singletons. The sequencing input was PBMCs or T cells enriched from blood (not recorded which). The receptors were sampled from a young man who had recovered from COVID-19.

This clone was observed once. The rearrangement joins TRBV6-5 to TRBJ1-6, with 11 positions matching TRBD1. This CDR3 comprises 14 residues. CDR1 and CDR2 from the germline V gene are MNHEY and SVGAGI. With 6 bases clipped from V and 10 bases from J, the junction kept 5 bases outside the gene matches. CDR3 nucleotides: TGTGCCAGCAGACCGGGACAGGGGGAATCACCCCTCCACTTT. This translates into CASRPGQGESPLHF.

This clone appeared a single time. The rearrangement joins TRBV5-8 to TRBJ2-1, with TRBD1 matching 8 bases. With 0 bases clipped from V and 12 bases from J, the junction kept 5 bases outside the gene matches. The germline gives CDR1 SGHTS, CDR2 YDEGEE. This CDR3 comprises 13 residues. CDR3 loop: CASSLGQGFVQFF. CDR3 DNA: TGTGCCAGCAGCTTGGGACAGGGGTTCGTGCAGTTCTTC.

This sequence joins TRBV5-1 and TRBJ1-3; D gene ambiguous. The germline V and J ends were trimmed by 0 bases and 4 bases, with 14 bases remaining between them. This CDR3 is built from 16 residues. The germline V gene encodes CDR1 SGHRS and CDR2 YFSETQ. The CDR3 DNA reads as TGCGCCAGCAGCTTGGTCGGGTCGCCGGGAGGAAACACCATATATTTT. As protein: CASSLVGSPGGNTIYF.

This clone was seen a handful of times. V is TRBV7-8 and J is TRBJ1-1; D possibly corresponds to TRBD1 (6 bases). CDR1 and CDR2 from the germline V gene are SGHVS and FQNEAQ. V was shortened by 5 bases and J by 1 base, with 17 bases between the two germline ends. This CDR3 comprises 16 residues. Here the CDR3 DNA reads TGTGCCAGCAGCCCTACACAGGGTTGGGAGAACACTGAAGCTTTCTTT. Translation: CASSPTQGWENTEAFF.

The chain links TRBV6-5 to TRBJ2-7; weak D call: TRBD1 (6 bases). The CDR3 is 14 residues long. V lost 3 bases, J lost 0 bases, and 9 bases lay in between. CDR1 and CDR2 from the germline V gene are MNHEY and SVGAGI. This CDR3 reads CASSYTDSSYEQYF. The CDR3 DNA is TGTGCCAGCAGTTATACGGACAGCTCCTACGAGCAGTACTTC.

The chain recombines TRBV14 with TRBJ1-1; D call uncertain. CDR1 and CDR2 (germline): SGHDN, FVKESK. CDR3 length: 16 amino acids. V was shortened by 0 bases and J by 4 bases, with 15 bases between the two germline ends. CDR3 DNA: TGTGCCAGCAGCCAAGATCTAGGATTTTTTGGCACTGAAGCTTTCTTT. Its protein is CASSQDLGFFGTEAFF. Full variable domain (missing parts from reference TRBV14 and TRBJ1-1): EAGVTQFPSHSVIEKGQTVTLRCDPISGHDNLYWYRRVMGKEIKFLLHFVKESKQDESGMPNNRFLAERTGGTYSTLKVQPAELEDSGVYFCASSQDLGFFGTEAFFGQGTRLTVV.

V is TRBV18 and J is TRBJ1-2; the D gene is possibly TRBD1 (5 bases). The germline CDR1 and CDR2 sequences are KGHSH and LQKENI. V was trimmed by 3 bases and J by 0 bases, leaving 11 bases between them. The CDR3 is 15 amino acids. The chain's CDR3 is CASSPRRGANYGYTF. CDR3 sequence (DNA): TGTGCCAGCTCACCGAGGAGGGGAGCTAACTATGGCTACACCTTC.

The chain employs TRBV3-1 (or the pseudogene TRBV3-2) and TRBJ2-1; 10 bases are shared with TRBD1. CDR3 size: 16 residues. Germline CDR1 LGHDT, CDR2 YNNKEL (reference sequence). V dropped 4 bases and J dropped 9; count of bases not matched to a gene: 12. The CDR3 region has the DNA TGTGCCAGCAGCCCACCCGGGGACAGGGGTTATGGTGAGCAGTTCTTC. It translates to CASSPPGDRGYGEQFF.

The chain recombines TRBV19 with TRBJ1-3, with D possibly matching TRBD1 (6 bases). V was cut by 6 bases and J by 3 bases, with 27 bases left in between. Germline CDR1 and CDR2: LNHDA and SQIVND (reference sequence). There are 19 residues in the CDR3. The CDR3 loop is CASRPIDATRGIVGNTIYF. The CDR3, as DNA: TGTGCCAGTAGACCAATTGATGCGACGAGGGGGATAGTTGGAAACACCATATATTTT. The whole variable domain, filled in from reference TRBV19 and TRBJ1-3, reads DGGITQSPKYLFRKEGQNVTLSCEQNLNHDAMYWYRQDPGQGLRLIYYSQIVNDFQKGDIAEGYSVSREKKESFPLTVTSAQKNPTAFYLCASRPIDATRGIVGNTIYFGEGSWLTVV.

This chain's CDR3 is CATRLAGGNNEQFF. CDR3 bases: TGTGCCACAAGACTCGCGGGGGGGAACAATGAGCAGTTCTTC. This chain links TRBV19 with TRBJ2-1; 9 bases are a match to TRBD2. V trimming: 10 bases; J trimming: 5 bases; junction bases outside the gene matches: 9. CDR1 LNHDA and CDR2 SQIVND come from the germline V gene (reference sequence). The CDR3 loop spans 14 amino acids. Based on the CDR3 plus reference TRBV19 and TRBJ2-1, the full variable domain is DGGITQSPKYLFRKEGQNVTLSCEQNLNHDAMYWYRQDPGQGLRLIYYSQIVNDFQKGDIAEGYSVSREKKESFPLTVTSAQKNPTAFYLCATRLAGGNNEQFFGPGTRLTVL.

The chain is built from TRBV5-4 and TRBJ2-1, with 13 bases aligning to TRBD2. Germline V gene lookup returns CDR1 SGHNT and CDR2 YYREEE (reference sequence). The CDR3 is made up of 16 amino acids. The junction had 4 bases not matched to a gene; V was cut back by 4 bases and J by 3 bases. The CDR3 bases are TGTGCCAGCAGCCAGACTAGCGGGGGGCTCTACAATGAGCAGTTCTTC. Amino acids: CASSQTSGGLYNEQFF.

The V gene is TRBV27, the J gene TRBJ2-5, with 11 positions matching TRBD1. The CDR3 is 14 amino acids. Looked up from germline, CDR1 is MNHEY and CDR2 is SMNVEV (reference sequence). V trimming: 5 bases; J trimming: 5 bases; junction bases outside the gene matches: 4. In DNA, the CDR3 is TGTGCCAGCAGTACGGGACAGGGGGAGGAGACCCAGTACTTC. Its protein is CASSTGQGEETQYF.

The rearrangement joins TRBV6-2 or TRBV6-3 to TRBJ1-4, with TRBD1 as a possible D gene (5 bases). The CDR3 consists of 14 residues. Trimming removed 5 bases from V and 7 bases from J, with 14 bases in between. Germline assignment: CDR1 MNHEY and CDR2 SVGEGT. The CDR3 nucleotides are TGTGCCAGCAGTGGACGGTGGGGGGTTGAAAAACTGTTTTTT. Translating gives CASSGRWGVEKLFF.